This paragraph covers one TCR beta chain sequence. Its antigen is unidentified. With 60 Vbeta and 13 Jbeta primers, the PCR was carried out. The table came from immunoSEQ multiplex PCR; TCRdb's copy has only in-frame clones and leaves some out. The top ten hold 2.9% of the sample, which has approximately 150,000 clones, approximately 79% seen once. The data originate from a study of cytomegalovirus exposure and HLA in healthy donors. Study-level results: A few CMV-associated chains proved CMV antigen-specific in vitro. The authors listed approximately 160 TCR beta chains as cytomegalovirus-associated. Only CMV serostatus was available as immune exposure information.

Per germline, CDR1 SGHRS and CDR2 YFSETQ. The CDR3 contains 15 residues. After removal of 4 bases from V and 4 bases from J, the junction contained 9 bases not matched to a gene. What was sequenced was PBMCs. The sequence derives from a woman in her 30s in good health and CMV-seronegative. The chain links TRBV5-1 to TRBJ1-1; 8 bases match TRBD1. This CDR3 reads CASSERTGRVTEAFF. CDR3 sequence (DNA): TGCGCCAGCAGCGAGAGGACAGGGCGGGTCACTGAAGCTTTCTTT.